The source of this TCR beta chain is a study of monozygotic twins with inflammatory bowel disease. Study-wide findings and caveats: Perhaps reflecting limited power, concordant and discordant twins did not differ in repertoire similarity.

As concerns this clonotype: Its antigen remains unidentified.

In germline, CDR1 is SGDLS, CDR2 YYNGEE. The length of the CDR3 is 14 residues. The TCR libraries each used total RNA (around 3,800 ng per library). Through template switching, UMIs that included a 6-nucleotide sample barcode were added. TCRdb re-called the 5' RACE reads; one entry per CDR3 protein, DNA not given. The sample has about 300,000 distinct CDR3 sequences. This sequence was found in a human donor with ulcerative colitis or Crohn's disease, or a healthy co-twin of an affected twin (not recorded which). The chain couples TRBV9 to TRBJ1-1; the TRBD1 assignment by TCRdb is unverifiable without DNA. The sample comprised blood. The CDR3 loop is CASSVLQANTEAFF. Full variable domain (rest looked up from reference TRBV9 and TRBJ1-1): DSGVTQTPKHLITATGQRVTLRCSPRSGDLSVYWYQQSLDQGLQFLIQYYNGEERAKGNILERFSAQQFPDLHSELNLSSLELGDSALYFCASSVLQANTEAFFGQGTRLTVV.